This T cell receptor beta chain came from a study of blood T cell repertoires in COVID-19. Study-wide background: PBMCs, B-cell-depleted T cells, or T cells were the source of the cDNA or gDNA that made up the material.

Using immunoSEQ multiplex PCR, the repertoire was profiled, and TCRdb retains in-frame clones only, with some absent. The sample consists of under 200,000 clones, around 79% of them appearing once. This clone is judged medium-sized (0.01 to 0.1%). Recovery among Cohort 3 donors was established by two negative PCRs, clearance, or symptom resolution. Sequences were obtained from PBMCs or T cells enriched from blood (not recorded which). This clonotype was sampled from a man aged 50 to 59 who had recovered from COVID-19.

DNA of the CDR3: TGTGCCACCAGCAGTCCTCTCGAGCTGCGGGACACCATATATTTT. This sequence encodes CATSSPLELRDTIYF. The rearrangement links TRBV15 to TRBJ1-3; D unresolved. Deletions cut 3 bases from V and 8 bases from J, with 17 bases between. Germline V lookup: CDR1 LNHNV, CDR2 YYDKDF (reference sequence). The CDR3 has 15 amino acids.